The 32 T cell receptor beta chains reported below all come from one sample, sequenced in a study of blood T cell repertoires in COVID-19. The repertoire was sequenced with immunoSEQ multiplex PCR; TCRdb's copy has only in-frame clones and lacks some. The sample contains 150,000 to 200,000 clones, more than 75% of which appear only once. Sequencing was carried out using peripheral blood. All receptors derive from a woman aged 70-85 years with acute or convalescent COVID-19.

The CDR3 region is CASSLVGYRYGSPLHF. The CDR3 DNA sequence: TGCGCCAGCAGCTTGGTCGGATACAGATATGGTTCACCCCTCCACTTT. The chain is built from TRBV5-1 and TRBJ1-6, with no clear D. The CDR3 is made up of 16 amino acids. Trimming removed 0 bases at V and 9 bases at J, with 16 bases between. CDR1 and CDR2 (germline): SGHRS, YFSETQ.

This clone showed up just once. The CDR3 bases are TGTGCCTGCGAGGAGGACGCCCGACGGCACACCTTC. This codes for CACEEDARRHTF. This rearrangement joins TRBV30 to TRBJ1-2; unclear D gene. The germline V and J ends were trimmed by 6 bases and 12 bases, with 20 bases remaining between them. The germline gives CDR1 GTSNPN, CDR2 SVGIG (reference sequence). The CDR3 runs to 12 residues.

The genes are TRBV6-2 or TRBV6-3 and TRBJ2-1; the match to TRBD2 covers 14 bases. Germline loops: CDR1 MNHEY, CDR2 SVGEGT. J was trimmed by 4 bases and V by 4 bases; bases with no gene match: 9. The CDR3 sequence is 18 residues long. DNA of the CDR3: TGTGCCAGCAGTTCCGGGACTAGCGGGAGTACGGGTTACAATGAGCAGTTCTTC. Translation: CASSSGTSGSTGYNEQFF.

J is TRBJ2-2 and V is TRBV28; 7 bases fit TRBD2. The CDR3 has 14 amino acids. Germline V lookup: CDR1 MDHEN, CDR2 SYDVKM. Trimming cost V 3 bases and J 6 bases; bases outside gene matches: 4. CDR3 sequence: CASSFRRGAGELFF. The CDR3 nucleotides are TGTGCCAGCAGTTTCAGACGGGGGGCCGGGGAGCTGTTTTTT. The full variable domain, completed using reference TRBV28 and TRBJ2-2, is DVKVTQSSRYLVKRTGEKVFLECVQDMDHENMFWYRQDPGLGLRLIYFSYDVKMKEKGDIPEGYSVSREKKERFSLILESASTNQTSMYLCASSFRRGAGELFFGEGSRLTVL.

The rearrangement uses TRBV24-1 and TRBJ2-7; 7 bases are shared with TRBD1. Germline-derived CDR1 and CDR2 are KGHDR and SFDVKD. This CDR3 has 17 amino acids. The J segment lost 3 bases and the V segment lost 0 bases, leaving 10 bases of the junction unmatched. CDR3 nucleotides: TGTGCCACCAGTGATTTGCACGGGACAGAAGCTGACTACGAGCAGTACTTC. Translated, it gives CATSDLHGTEADYEQYF.

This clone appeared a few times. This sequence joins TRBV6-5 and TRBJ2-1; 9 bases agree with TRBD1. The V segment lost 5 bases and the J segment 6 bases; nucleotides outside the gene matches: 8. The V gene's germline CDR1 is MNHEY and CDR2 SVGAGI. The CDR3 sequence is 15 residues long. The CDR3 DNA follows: TGTGCCAGCAGTCCCCCGGGACAGGGAGTCAATGAGCAGTTCTTC. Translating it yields CASSPPGQGVNEQFF.

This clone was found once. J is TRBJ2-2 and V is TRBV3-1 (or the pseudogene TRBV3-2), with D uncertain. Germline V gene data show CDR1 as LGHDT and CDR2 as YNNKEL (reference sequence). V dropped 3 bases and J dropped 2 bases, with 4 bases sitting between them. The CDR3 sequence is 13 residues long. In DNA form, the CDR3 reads TGTGCCAGCAGCCACAGTAACACCGGGGAGCTGTTTTTT. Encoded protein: CASSHSNTGELFF.

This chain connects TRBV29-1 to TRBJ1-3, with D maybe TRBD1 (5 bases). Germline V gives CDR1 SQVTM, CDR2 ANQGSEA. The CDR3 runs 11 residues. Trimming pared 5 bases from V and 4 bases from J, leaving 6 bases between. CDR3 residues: CSVSGGNTIYF. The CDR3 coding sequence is TGCAGCGTTTCAGGGGGAAACACCATATATTTT.

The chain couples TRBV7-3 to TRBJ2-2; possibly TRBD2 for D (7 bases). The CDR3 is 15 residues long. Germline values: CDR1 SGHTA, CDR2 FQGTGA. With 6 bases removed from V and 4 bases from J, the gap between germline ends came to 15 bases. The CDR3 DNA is TGTGCCAGCAGTCTGCGGGGGCCGGGCACCGGGGAGCTGTTTTTT. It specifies CASSLRGPGTGELFF.

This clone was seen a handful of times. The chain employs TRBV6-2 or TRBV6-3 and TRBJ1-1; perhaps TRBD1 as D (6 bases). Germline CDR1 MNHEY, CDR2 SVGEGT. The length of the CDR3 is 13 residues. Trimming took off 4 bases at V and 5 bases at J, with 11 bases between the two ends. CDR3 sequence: CASSFTGFTEAFF. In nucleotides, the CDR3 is TGTGCCAGCAGTTTCACAGGGTTTACTGAAGCTTTCTTT.

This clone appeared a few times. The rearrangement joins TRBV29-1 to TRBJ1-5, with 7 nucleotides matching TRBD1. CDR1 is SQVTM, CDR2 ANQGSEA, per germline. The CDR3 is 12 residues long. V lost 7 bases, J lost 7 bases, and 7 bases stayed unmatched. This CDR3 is CSAGTGDQPQHF. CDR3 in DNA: TGCAGCGCTGGAACAGGGGACCAGCCCCAGCATTTT.

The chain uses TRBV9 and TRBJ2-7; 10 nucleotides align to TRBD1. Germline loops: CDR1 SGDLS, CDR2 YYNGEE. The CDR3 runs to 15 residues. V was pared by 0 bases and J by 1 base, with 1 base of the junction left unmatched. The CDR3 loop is CASSVGQGASYEQYF. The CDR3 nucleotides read TGTGCCAGCAGCGTAGGACAGGGGGCTTCCTACGAGCAGTACTTC.

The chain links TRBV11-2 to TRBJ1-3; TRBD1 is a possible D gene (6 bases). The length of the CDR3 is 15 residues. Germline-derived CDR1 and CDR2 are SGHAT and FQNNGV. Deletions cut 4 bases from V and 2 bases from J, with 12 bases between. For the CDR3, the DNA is TGTGCCAGCAGCTCGGCAGGGGACCCTGGAAACACCATATATTTT. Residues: CASSSAGDPGNTIYF.

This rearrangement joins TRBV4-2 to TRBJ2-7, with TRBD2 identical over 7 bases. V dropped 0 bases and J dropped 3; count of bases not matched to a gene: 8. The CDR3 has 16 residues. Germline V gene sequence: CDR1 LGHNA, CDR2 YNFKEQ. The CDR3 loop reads CASSQDIRREGYEQYF. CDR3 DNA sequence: TGTGCCAGCAGCCAAGATATCCGCAGGGAGGGCTACGAGCAGTACTTC.

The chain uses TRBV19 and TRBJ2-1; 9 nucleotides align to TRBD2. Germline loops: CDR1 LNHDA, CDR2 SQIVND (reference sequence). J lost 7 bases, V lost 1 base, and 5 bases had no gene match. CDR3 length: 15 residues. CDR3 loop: CASSIGASGNNEQFF. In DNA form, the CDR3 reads TGTGCCAGTAGTATAGGGGCTAGCGGGAATAATGAGCAGTTCTTC.

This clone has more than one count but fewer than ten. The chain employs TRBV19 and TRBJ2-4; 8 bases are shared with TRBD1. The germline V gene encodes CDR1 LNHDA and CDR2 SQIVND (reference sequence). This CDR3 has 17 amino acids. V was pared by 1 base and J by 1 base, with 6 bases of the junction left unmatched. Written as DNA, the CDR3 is TGTGCCAGTAGTATAGCGGGCAGGGGGCTCGCCAAAAACATTCAGTACTTC. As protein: CASSIAGRGLAKNIQYF.

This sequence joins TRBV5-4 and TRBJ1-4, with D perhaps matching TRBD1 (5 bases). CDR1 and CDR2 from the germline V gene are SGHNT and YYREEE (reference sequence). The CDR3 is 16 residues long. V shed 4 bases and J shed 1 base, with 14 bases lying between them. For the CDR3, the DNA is TGTGCCAGCAGCACGGGACTCCTGGAAACTAATGAAAAACTGTTTTTT. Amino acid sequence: CASSTGLLETNEKLFF.

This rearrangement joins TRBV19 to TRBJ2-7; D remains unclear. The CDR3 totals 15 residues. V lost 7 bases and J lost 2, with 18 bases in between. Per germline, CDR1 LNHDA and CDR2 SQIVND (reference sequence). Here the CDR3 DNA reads TGTGCCAGTAAGGTCAAGGCGGCTACGACCTACGAGCAGTACTTC. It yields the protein CASKVKAATTYEQYF.

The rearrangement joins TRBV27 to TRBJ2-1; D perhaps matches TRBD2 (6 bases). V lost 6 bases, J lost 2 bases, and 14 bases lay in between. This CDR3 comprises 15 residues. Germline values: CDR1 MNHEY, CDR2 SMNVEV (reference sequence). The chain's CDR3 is CASSPLAGPYNEQFF. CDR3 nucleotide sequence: TGTGCCAGCAGCCCCCTCGCGGGACCCTACAATGAGCAGTTCTTC.

DNA for the CDR3: TGTGCCACCAGTGACACGGGACAGATAGAGACCCAGTACTTC. Amino acids: CATSDTGQIETQYF. This chain uses TRBV24-1 with TRBJ2-5, with 7 bases that match TRBD1. Germline V CDR1 and CDR2: KGHDR, SFDVKD. J gave up 4 bases and V 4 bases, and 5 bases lay outside the gene matches. The CDR3 covers 14 residues.

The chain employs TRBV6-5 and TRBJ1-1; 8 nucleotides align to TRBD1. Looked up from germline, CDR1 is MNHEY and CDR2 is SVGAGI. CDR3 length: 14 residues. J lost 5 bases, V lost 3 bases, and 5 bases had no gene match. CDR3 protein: CASSYLQGDTEAFF. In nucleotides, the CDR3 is TGTGCCAGCAGTTATCTACAGGGGGATACTGAAGCTTTCTTT.

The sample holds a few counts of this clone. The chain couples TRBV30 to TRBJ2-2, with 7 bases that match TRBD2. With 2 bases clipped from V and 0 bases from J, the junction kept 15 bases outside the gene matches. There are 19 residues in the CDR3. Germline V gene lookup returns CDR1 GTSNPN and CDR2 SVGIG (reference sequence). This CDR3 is CAWSSYSRGAGTNTGELFF. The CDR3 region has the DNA TGTGCCTGGAGTTCGTATTCCCGTGGAGCGGGAACGAACACCGGGGAGCTGTTTTTT. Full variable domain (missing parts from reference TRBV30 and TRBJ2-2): SQTIHQWPATLVQPVGSPLSLECTVEGTSNPNLYWYRQAAGRGLQLLFYSVGIGQISSEVPQNLSASRPQDRQFILSSKKLLLSDSGFYLCAWSSYSRGAGTNTGELFFGEGSRLTVL.

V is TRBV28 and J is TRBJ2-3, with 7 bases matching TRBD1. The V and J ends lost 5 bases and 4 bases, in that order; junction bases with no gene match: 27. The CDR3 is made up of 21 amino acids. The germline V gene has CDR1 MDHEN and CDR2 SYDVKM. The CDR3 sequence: CASSIFWKKKARQGFADTQYF. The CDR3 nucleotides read TGTGCCAGCAGTATCTTTTGGAAGAAGAAGGCGAGACAGGGATTTGCAGATACGCAGTATTTT.

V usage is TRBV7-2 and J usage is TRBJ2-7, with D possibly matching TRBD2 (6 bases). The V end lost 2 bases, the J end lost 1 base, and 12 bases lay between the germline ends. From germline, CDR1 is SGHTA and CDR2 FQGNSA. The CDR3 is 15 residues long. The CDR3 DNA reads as TGTGCCAGCAGCTTAAGTCGGGGGAAGTCCTACGAGCAGTACTTC. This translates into CASSLSRGKSYEQYF.

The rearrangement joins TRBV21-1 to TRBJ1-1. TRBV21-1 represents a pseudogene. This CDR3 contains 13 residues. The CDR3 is CASSTVGSSEAFF. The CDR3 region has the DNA TGTGCCAGCAGCACCGTCGGGAGCTCTGAAGCTTTCTTT.

The CDR3 region has the DNA TGTGCCAGTAGTATCCTGGACAGATCCTATGGCTACACCTTC. Its protein is CASSILDRSYGYTF. The J gene is TRBJ1-2, the V gene TRBV19; tentatively, D is TRBD1 (6 bases). The length of the CDR3 is 14 residues. Germline V gives CDR1 LNHDA, CDR2 SQIVND (reference sequence). Trimming removed 3 bases at V and 4 bases at J, with 12 bases between.

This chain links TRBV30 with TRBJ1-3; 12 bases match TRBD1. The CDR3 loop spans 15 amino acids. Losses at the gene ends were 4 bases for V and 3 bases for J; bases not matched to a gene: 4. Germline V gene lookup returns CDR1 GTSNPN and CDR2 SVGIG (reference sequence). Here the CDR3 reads CAWTGDRGLGNTIYF. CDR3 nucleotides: TGTGCCTGGACCGGGGACAGGGGGCTTGGAAACACCATATATTTT.

CDR3 bases: TGTGCCACCAGTGATGATACCTTTGGGGGGACGGGTGGCTACACCTTC. Its protein product is CATSDDTFGGTGGYTF. This chain joins TRBV24-1 and TRBJ1-2, with a weak D call TRBD1 (5 bases). This CDR3 is built from 16 residues. V lost 3 bases, J lost 7 bases, and 20 bases lay in between. CDR1 is KGHDR and CDR2 is SFDVKD in the germline V gene.

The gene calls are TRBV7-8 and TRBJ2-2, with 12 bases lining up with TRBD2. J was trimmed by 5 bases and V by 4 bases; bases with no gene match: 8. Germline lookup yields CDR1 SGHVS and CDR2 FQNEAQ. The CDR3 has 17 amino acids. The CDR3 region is CASSYPSSGRGTGELFF. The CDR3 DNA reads TGTGCCAGCAGCTACCCTTCTAGCGGGAGGGGGACCGGGGAGCTGTTTTTT.

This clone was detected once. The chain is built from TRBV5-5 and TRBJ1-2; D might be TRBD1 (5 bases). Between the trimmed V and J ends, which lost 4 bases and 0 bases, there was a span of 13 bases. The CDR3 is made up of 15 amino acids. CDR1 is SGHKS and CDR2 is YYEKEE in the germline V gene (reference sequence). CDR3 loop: CASSRGDPSNYGYTF. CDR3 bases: TGTGCCAGCAGCCGGGGGGACCCTTCTAACTATGGCTACACCTTC.

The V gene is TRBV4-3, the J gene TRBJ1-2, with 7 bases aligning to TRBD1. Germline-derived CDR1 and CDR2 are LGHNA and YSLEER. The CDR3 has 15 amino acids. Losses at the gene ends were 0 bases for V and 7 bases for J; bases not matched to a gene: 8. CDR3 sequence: CASSQEQGNRFGYTF. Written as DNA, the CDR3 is TGCGCCAGCAGCCAAGAACAGGGGAATCGGTTTGGCTACACCTTC.

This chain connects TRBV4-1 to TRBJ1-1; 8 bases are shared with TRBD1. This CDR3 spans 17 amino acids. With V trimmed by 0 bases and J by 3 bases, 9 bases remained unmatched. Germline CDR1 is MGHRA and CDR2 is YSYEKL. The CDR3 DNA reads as TGCGCCAGCAGCCAAGATGTGACGCCGGGACAGGACACTGAAGCTTTCTTT. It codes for CASSQDVTPGQDTEAFF.